The 6 T cell receptor beta chains listed next were all sequenced from one sample in a study of blood T cells in healthy people across ages. Combining a sample-barcoded 5' primer with a J-beta primer mix, a second PCR ran for about 6 to 12 cycles. Each CDR3 protein gets one entry after TCRdb re-called the 5' RACE reads with MiXCR. The table shows over 950,000 distinct CDR3 sequences, with roughly 51% occurring only once. The sample comprised blood. The receptors were gathered from a woman aged 55-69 years in good health.

This chain uses TRBV6-6 with TRBJ2-1, with D uncertain. V lost 6 bases and J lost 8, with 8 bases in between. The CDR3 sequence is 11 residues long. CDR1 and CDR2 (germline): MNHNY, SVGAGI (reference sequence). The CDR3: CASRTADEQFF. The CDR3 bases are TGTGCCAGCAGGACGGCGGATGAGCAGTTCTTC.

In this sample, this clonotype turned up a few times. The chain couples TRBV7-9 to TRBJ1-1; 7 positions agree with TRBD1. Germline lookup yields CDR1 SEHNR and CDR2 FQNEAQ (reference sequence). CDR3 size: 14 residues. V shed 1 base and J 1 base; nucleotides not matched to a gene: 0. The CDR3 sequence is CASSLGTGNTEAFF. CDR3 in DNA: TGTGCCAGCAGCTTAGGGACAGGGAACACTGAAGCTTTCTTT.

This chain connects TRBV5-5 to TRBJ2-6; D is uncertain. This CDR3 region has 18 residues. Germline CDR1 reads SGHKS; CDR2 reads YYEKEE (reference sequence). Deletions cut 1 base from V and 0 bases from J, with 14 bases between. The CDR3 is CASSLYGLPSSGANVLTF. The CDR3 nucleotides are TGTGCCAGCAGCTTGTATGGGTTACCGTCCTCTGGGGCCAACGTCCTGACTTTC.

This clonotype appeared a single time. This rearrangement joins TRBV14 to TRBJ2-3; D call uncertain. Germline CDR1 reads SGHDN; CDR2 reads FVKESK. V was pared by 0 bases and J by 14 bases, with 9 bases between. The length of the CDR3 is 11 residues. Here the CDR3 reads CASSQDQRMYF. DNA of the CDR3: TGTGCCAGCAGCCAAGATCAAAGGATGTATTTT.

The chain is built from TRBV9 and TRBJ1-1; D is ambiguous. Trimming left V 3 bases short and J 10 bases short, with 13 bases between. This CDR3 is 12 amino acids long. Germline loops: CDR1 SGDLS, CDR2 YYNGEE. DNA of the CDR3: TGTGCCAGCAGCGCCAGGACTGACGCAGCTTTCTTT. It is translated as CASSARTDAAFF.

V usage is TRBV6-1 and J usage is TRBJ2-3; D perhaps matches TRBD2 (5 bases). V was clipped by 6 bases and J by 6 bases, with 13 bases between them. Germline loops: CDR1 MNHNS, CDR2 SASEGT. This CDR3 is 13 amino acids long. The CDR3 protein is CASSRTAADTQYF. CDR3 coding DNA: TGTGCCAGCAGCAGGACTGCGGCGGATACGCAGTATTTT.